This paragraph reports one TCR beta chain. Its antigen target is currently unknown. The sample holds no much larger clone one base away, and base qualities are not on file. The germline V gene gives CDR1 as SGHNT and CDR2 as YENEEA. The CDR3 contains 14 residues, cysteine and phenylalanine counted. This entry keeps only the CDR3 DNA: 42 bases, framed from base 1. V is pruned by 5 bases and J by 3 bases, leaving 4 bases of the junction without a gene match. These data originate in a study of circulating and synovial CD4+ cells in juvenile arthritis (dated 2014 in TCRdb). Describing the broader study: Within each patient, the study compared the TCRbeta CDR3 repertoires of three groups: circulating HLA-DR+ CD4 T cells, bulk blood CD4 T cells, and synovial CD4 T cells. Repertoire sequencing aimed to confirm that a circulating synovial-like CD4 T cell subset was enriched in synovial clonotypes.

Library generation was performed with the immunoSEQ multiplex PCR assay. An external provider performed TCRbeta CDR3 sequencing as a commercial service. On the study's bioinformatics: Productive nucleotide sequences and amino acid sequences obtained through in silico translation were used in the analyses. Diversity was quantified by Renyi entropy over a range of alpha values, with sample size equalised by taking the median of 200 repeated subsamples. The distance between each pair of repertoires was calculated as one minus the Chao-modified Jaccard index, which corrects for under-sampling, and this distance was used for clustering. Frequency-weighted overlap with synovial clonotypes was computed over 200 sample sizes, 200 draws without replacement each, and reported at the smaller sample's size. As stored in TCRdb, this immuneACCESS dataset retains in-frame rearrangements with V and J assigned. A fraction of the clones does not appear; measured against another copy, unresolved V genes explain less than half of the discrepancy, and the remainder lacks a known reason. V, J and clone size were drawn from that table, and D and trimming were deduced from the DNA. The sample records some 35,000 clones, roughly 95% of which are singletons. The top ten hold less than 0.2% of the sample.

General conclusions and limits of the study: Synovial and circulating pathogenic-like lymphocyte repertoires were less diverse than bulk blood CD4 repertoires, with some CPL samples as oligoclonal as synovium. Because overlap with synovium was found to increase with sequencing depth, the full repertoire overlap was likely underestimated by the measured shared-clonotype fractions. Traditional Vbeta family usage analysis did not detect the difference between circulating pathogenic-like lymphocytes and bulk blood T cells. Circulating pathogenic-like lymphocytes were found to cluster with synovial T cells, and a substantially higher fraction of CDR3 sequences was shared with synovium by circulating pathogenic-like lymphocytes than by bulk blood. Because T cell genome counts differed by at least an order of magnitude between CPL and bulk blood CD4 samples, sample-size effects were addressed.

Donors of the sequenced samples were patients with active juvenile idiopathic arthritis. Cells were sorted immediately after thawing, with dead cells excluded using Live/Dead Fixable Near-IR Stain. The material sequenced was CD4+ T cells from blood. The sequence links TRBV11-3 to TRBJ1-1, and 9 junctional nucleotides match TRBD1. This TCR derives from a human donor with juvenile idiopathic arthritis. The base sequence is TGTGCCAGCAGCGCACAGGGGGCTGACACTGAAGCTTTCTTT. The resulting protein is CASSAQGADTEAFF.